This entry is about one T cell receptor beta chain. No antigen is known for it. Base qualities were left out, and no much larger clone turns up one base away. The healthy control group was made up of around 40 blood donors, and the Finnish Red Cross blood service supplied their buffy coats. All TCR-sequenced material derived from peripheral blood: patient blood samples and healthy donor buffy coats. Peripheral blood mononuclear cells were isolated by Ficoll-Hypaque gradient centrifugation. Magnetic purification was used to isolate CD4+ cells from the buffy coats of the healthy controls. The Gentra Puregene Cell and Tissue kit was used to extract genomic DNA, and a Qubit 2.0 fluorometer was used to measure the amount of genomic DNA. The data were taken from a study of STAT5B mutations in CD4+ large granular lymphocyte leukemia (dated by TCRdb to between 2021 and 2024). In terms of the full investigation: Among healthy controls, the CDR3 'QG' motif was associated with a particular HLA allele. Flow cytometry on FACSCanto II or FACSVerse confirmed that purified fractions exceeded 95% purity among lymphocytes. The study compared the TCRbeta repertoires of patients with CD4+ T-cell large granular lymphocyte leukemia against the TCRbeta repertoires of healthy blood donors. Results the study describes overall, beyond this receptor: Enrichment of TRBV06-family usage was observed among the top patient clones (8/27) relative to healthy controls (2/35). Compared with healthy CD4+ repertoires, CD4-sorted patient repertoires appeared more clonal, and this difference remained even after the putative leukemic clones were removed. Each patient's main leukemic clonotypes were private, but 25% of these clonotypes showed up at low frequency in the non-leukemic repertoires of other patients. The data were not HLA-matched, and the relatively small sample size could explain the higher clonality seen in CD4+ compared with CD8+ T-LGLL.

TCRbeta rearrangements were sequenced from genomic DNA using the immunoSEQ assay at survey resolution. The authors' pipeline ran thus. In the TCR sequencing data, the smallest productive clonotype frequency that could be detected was 2.59 x 10-5. Analyses included only productive TCRbeta rearrangements, meaning complete and in-frame sequences. The clonality of each sample was calculated as Simpson clonality in the immunoSEQ Analyzer version 3.0. Clones were grouped by frequency into very rare, small, medium, large (1-20%) or hyperexpanded (>20%) categories. Generation probabilities were estimated with OLGA 1.2.3, V-gene circos plots were made with VDJtools, specificities were looked up in VDJdb, and CDR3 motifs were identified with GLIPH. The clones in this table, taken by TCRdb from immuneACCESS, are in-frame only. Not every clone is retained; where verified, under half of the shortfall comes from an unresolved V gene, and the cause of the rest is unknown. That table furnishes V, J and clone size, whereas the DNA furnished D and trimming. The sample data list 20,000 to 25,000 clones, and over 70% of these were observed just once. Jointly, the top ten make up less than 5% of the sample.

Based on the germline V gene, the CDR1 and CDR2 sequences are SGHAT and FQNNGV. The germline V end is reduced by 5 bases and the J end by 10 bases; junction bases left unmatched: 13. The CDR3 has 15 amino acids, counting the end cysteine and phenylalanine. Just CDR3 DNA is preserved here, 45 bases in frame from base 1. This receptor was taken from a human donor in good health. The V gene is TRBV11-2 and the J gene is TRBJ2-3, with TRBD1 matching 9 junction bases. Input material: CD4+ T cells from blood buffy coats. The DNA sequence is as follows: TGTGCCAGCAGCCCCCAAAGGACAGGGGTGGGTCCGCAGTATTTT. This yields the protein CASSPQRTGVGPQYF. Supplemented by the reference TRBV11-2 and TRBJ2-3 proteins around the CDR3, the complete variable domain is EAGVAQSPRYKIIEKRQSVAFWCNPISGHATLYWYQQILGQGPKLLIQFQNNGVVDDSQLPKDRFSAERLKGVDSTLKIQPAKLEDSAVYLCASSPQRTGVGPQYFGPGTRLTVL.